The rows below give T cell receptor beta chains drawn from one sample of a study of OX40 agonist ivuxolimab in advanced cancers. Profiling relied on immunoSEQ multiplex PCR, and the TCRdb table lists in-frame clones only, not all of them. The sample yields 21,000 or so clones, around 85% seen once. Sequences were derived from CD4+ or CD8+ T cells sorted from blood, sampled in a trial of the OX40 agonist ivuxolimab. The receptors shown here come from an adult with an advanced solid tumor such as melanoma, head and neck, liver or kidney cancer. Each CDR3 is given with its conserved first and last residue.

j_call,v_call,cdr3_aa
TRBJ2-7,TRBV5-6,CASSEGDGQMGEQYF
TRBJ2-1,TRBV11-3,CASSLSTYNEQFF
TRBJ2-1,TRBV2,CASIQDQSSYNEQFF
TRBJ2-1,TRBV7-8,CASSLVRDRGSNEQFF
TRBJ2-7,TRBV29-1,CSVEDQGLAGGYEQYF
TRBJ1-5,TRBV30,CAWSLGTGFPSNQPQHF
TRBJ2-3,TRBV6-5,CASSYSIREAEDTQYF
TRBJ2-4,TRBV5-1,CASREGLTDLAKNIQYF
TRBJ2-3,TRBV4-1,CASSQEGPSGRADTQYF
TRBJ2-5,TRBV7-8,CASSFRTKETQYF